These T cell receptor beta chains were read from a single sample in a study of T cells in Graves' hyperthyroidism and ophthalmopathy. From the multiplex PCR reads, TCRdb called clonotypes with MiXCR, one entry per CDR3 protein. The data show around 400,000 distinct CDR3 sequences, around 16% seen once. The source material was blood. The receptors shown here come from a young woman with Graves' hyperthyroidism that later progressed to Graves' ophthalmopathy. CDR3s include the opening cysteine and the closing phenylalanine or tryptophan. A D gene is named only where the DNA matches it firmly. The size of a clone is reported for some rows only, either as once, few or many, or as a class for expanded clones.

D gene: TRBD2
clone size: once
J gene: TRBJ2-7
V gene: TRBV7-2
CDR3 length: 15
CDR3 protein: CASSISGTTTYEQYF
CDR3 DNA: TGTGCCAGCAGCATTAGCGGGACGACCACCTACGAGCAGTACTTC

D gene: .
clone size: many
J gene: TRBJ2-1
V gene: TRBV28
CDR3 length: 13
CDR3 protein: CASAVFRYNEQFF
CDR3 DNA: TGTGCCAGCGCCGTCTTTCGCTACAATGAGCAGTTCTTC

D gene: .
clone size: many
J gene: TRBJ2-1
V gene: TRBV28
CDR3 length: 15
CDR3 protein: CASSLVGPSGNEQFF
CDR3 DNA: TGTGCCAGCAGTTTAGTGGGGCCCTCAGGGAATGAGCAGTTCTTC

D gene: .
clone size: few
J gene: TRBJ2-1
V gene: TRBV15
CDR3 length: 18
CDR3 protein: CATSRDGDGLGSYNEQFF
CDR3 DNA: TGTGCCACCAGCAGAGATGGTGACGGCCTAGGCTCCTACAATGAGCAGTTCTTC

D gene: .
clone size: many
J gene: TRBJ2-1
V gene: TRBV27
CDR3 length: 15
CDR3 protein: CASSIGTPGYNEQFF
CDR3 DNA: TGTGCCAGCAGTATTGGGACCCCCGGCTACAATGAGCAGTTCTTC

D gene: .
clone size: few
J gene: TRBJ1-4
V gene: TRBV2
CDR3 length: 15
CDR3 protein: CASSDLGAGSGKLFF
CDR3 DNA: TGTGCCAGCAGCGACCTAGGTGCAGGTAGTGGAAAACTGTTTTTT

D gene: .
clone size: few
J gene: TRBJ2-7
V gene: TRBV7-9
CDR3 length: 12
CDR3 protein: CASSLPTSEQYF
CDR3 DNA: TGTGCCAGCAGCTTACCAACTAGTGAGCAGTACTTC

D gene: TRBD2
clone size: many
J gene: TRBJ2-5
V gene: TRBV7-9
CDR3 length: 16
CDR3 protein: CASSLVVAGVQETQYF
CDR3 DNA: TGTGCCAGCAGCTTAGTGGTAGCGGGGGTTCAAGAGACCCAGTACTTC

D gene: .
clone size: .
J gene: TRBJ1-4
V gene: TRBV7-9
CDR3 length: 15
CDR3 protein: CASSLEGGTNEKLFF
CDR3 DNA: TGTGCCAGCAGCTTAGAGGGGGGAACTAATGAAAAACTGTTTTTT

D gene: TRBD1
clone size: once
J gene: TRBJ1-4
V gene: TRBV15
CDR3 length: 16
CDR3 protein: CATSRDHGTGGEKLFF
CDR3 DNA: TGTGCCACCAGCAGAGATCATGGGACAGGGGGCGAAAAACTGTTTTTT

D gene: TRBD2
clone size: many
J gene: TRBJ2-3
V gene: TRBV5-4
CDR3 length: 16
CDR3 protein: CASSLGGLAGTDTQYF
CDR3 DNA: TGTGCCAGCAGCTTGGGGGGACTAGCGGGCACAGATACGCAGTATTTT

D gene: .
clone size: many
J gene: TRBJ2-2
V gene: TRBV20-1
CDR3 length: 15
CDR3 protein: CSAPKQGSNTGELFF
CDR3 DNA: TGCAGTGCTCCCAAGCAGGGATCGAACACCGGGGAGCTGTTTTTT

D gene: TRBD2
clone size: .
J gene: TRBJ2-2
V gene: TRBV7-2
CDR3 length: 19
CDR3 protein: CASSPGPQIAGANSGELFF
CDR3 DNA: TGTGCCAGCAGCCCAGGGCCCCAAATAGCGGGAGCTAATTCCGGGGAGCTGTTTTTT

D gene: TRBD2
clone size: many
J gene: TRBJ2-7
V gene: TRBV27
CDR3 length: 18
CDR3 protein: CASSQPGLAGVRSYEQYF
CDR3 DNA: TGTGCCAGCAGTCAACCGGGACTAGCGGGAGTTCGGTCCTACGAGCAGTACTTC

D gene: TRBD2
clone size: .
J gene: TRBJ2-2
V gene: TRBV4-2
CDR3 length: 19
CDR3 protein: CASSQQRGLAGYNTGELFF
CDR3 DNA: TGTGCCAGCAGCCAACAACGGGGACTAGCGGGATATAACACCGGGGAGCTGTTTTTT

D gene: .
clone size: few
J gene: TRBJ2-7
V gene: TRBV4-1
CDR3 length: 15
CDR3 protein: CASSQDRGGSYEQYF
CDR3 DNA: TGCGCCAGCAGCCAAGATAGGGGGGGATCCTACGAGCAGTACTTC

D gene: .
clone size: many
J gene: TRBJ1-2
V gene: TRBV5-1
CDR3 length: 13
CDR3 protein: CASRSREIYGYTF
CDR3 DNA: TGCGCCAGCAGGAGTCGGGAGATCTATGGCTACACCTTC

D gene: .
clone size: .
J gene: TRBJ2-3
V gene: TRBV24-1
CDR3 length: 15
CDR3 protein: CATSDPGPEFDTQYF
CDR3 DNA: TGTGCCACCAGTGATCCGGGACCTGAATTTGATACGCAGTATTTT

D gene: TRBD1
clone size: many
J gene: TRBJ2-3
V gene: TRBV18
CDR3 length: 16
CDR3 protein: CASSLGTATSTDTQYF
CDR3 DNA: TGTGCCAGCTCACTAGGGACAGCTACAAGCACAGATACGCAGTATTTT

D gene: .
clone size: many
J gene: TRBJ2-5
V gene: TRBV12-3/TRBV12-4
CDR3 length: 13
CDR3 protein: CASSFPPQETQYF
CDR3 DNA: TGTGCCAGCAGTTTCCCCCCTCAAGAGACCCAGTACTTC

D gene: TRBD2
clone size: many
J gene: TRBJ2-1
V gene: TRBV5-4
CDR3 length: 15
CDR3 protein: CASSLLAGGPQEQFF
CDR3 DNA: TGTGCCAGCAGCCTATTAGCGGGAGGGCCCCAGGAGCAGTTCTTC

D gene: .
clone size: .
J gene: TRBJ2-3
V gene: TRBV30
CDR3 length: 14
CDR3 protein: CAWSRGTVTDTQYF
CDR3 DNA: TGTGCCTGGAGTAGAGGGACTGTCACAGATACGCAGTATTTT

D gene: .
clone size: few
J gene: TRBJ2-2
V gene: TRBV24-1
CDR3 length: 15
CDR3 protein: CATSDFGPDGGELFF
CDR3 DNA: TGTGCCACCAGTGATTTTGGACCCGATGGCGGGGAGCTGTTTTTT

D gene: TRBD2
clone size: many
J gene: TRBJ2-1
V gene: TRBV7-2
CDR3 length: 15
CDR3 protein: CASNKPGLAVNEQFF
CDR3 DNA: TGTGCCAGCAACAAACCCGGACTAGCGGTCAATGAGCAGTTCTTC

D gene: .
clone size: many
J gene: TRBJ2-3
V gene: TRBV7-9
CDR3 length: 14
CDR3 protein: CASNLYQPTDTQYF
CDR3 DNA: TGTGCCAGCAACCTCTACCAGCCCACAGATACGCAGTATTTT

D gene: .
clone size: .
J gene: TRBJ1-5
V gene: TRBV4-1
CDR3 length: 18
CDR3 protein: CASSQWAVGAYSNQPQHF
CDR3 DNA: TGCGCCAGCAGCCAATGGGCAGTGGGGGCCTATAGCAATCAGCCCCAGCATTTT

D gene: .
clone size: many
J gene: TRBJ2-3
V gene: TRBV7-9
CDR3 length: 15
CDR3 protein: CASSLLTSSTDTQYF
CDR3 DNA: TGTGCCAGCAGCTTACTAACCTCTAGCACAGATACGCAGTATTTT

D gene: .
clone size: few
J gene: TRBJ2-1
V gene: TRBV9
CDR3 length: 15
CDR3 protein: CASSESRSSYNEQFF
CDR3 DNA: TGTGCCAGCAGCGAGTCTAGGAGCTCCTACAATGAGCAGTTCTTC

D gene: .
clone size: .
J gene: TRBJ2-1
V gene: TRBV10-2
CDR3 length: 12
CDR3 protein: CASSESKGEQFF
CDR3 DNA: TGCGCCAGCAGTGAGTCGAAAGGTGAGCAGTTCTTC

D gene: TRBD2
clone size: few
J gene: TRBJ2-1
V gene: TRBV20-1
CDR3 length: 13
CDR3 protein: CSATSGTYNEQFF
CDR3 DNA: TGCAGTGCTACCAGCGGGACTTACAATGAGCAGTTCTTC

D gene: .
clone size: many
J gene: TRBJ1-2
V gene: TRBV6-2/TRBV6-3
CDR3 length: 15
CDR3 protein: CASSYPLASFGGYTF
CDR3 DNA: TGTGCCAGCAGTTACCCTTTGGCCTCTTTCGGAGGCTACACCTTC

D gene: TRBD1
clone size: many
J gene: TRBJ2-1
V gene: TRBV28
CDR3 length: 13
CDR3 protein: CASSSQGYNEQFF
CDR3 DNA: TGTGCCAGCAGTTCACAGGGGTACAATGAGCAGTTCTTC

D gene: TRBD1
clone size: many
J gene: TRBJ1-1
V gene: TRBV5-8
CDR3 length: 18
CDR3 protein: CASSLEKAGGRGNTEAFF
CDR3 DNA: TGTGCCAGCAGCTTGGAAAAGGCAGGGGGCCGGGGGAACACTGAAGCTTTCTTT

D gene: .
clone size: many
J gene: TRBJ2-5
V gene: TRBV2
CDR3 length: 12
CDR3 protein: CASSSPLGTQYF
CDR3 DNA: TGTGCCAGCAGTTCTCCGCTGGGGACCCAGTACTTC

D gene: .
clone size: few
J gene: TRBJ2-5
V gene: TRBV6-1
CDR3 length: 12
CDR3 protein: CASNRGGQAQYF
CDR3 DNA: TGTGCCAGCAATCGAGGGGGGCAGGCCCAGTACTTC

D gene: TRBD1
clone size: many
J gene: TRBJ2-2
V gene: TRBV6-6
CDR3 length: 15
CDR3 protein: CASSYDRENTGELFF
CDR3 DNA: TGTGCCAGCAGTTACGACAGGGAGAACACCGGGGAGCTGTTTTTT

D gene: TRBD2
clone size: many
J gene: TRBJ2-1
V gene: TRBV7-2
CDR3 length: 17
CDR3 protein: CASSLGLTSPSYNEQFF
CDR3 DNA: TGTGCCAGCAGCTTAGGGTTGACTAGCCCATCCTACAATGAGCAGTTCTTC

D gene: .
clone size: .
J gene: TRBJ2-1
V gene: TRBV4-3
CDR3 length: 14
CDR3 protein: CASSQELDRPEQFF
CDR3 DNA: TGCGCCAGCAGCCAAGAGTTGGACCGGCCGGAGCAGTTCTTC

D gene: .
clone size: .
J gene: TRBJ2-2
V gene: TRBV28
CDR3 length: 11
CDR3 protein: CASIEGGELFF
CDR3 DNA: TGTGCCAGCATTGAAGGGGGGGAGCTGTTTTTT

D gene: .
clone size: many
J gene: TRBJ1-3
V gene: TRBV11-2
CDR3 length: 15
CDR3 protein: CASSPLRGVGNTIYF
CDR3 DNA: TGTGCCAGCAGCCCCCTGAGAGGGGTTGGAAACACCATATATTTT

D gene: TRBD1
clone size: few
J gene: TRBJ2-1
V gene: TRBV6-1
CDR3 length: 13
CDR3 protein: CASWRTGDNEQFF
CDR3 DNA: TGTGCCAGTTGGAGGACAGGGGACAATGAGCAGTTCTTC

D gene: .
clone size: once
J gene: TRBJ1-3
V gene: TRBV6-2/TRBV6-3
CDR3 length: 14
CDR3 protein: CASSWTLSGNTIYF
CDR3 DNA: TGTGCCAGCAGCTGGACACTCTCTGGAAACACCATATATTTT

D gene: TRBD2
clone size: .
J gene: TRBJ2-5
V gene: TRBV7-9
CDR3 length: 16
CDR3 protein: CASSQDVVAGQETQYF
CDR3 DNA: TGCGCCAGCAGCCAAGATGTAGTAGCGGGGCAAGAGACCCAGTACTTC

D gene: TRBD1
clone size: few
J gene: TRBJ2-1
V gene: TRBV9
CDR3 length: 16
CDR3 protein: CASSGGDRVLENEQFF
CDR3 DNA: TGTGCCAGCAGCGGGGGGGACAGGGTCCTGGAGAATGAGCAGTTCTTC

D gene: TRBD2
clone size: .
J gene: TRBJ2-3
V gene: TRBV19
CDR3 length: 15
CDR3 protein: CASSIRGSRADTQYF
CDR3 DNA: TGTGCCAGTAGTATCCGCGGGAGCCGTGCAGATACGCAGTATTTT

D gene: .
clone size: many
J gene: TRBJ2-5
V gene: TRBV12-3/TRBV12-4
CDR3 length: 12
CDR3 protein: CASSGRLETQYF
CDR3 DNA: TGTGCCAGCAGCGGCCGGCTCGAGACCCAGTACTTC

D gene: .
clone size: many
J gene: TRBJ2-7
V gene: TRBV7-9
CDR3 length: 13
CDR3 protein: CASRPAAAYEQYF
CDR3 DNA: TGTGCCAGCAGGCCTGCCGCCGCCTACGAGCAGTACTTC

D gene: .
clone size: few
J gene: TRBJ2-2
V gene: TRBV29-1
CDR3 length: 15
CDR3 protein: CSVQGGAVNTGELFF
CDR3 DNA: TGCAGCGTCCAGGGTGGGGCGGTAAACACCGGGGAGCTGTTTTTT

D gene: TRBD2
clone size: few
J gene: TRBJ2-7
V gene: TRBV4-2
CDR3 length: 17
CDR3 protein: CASSQDDGTRGSYEQYF
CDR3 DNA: TGTGCCAGCAGCCAAGATGACGGGACTAGAGGTTCTTACGAGCAGTACTTC